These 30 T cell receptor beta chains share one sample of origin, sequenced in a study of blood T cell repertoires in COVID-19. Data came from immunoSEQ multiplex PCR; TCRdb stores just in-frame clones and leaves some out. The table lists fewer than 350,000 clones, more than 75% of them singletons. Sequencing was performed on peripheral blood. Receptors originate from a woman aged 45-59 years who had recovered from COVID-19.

In nucleotides, the CDR3 is TGTGCCAGCAGTCCCAACGCGGGTGGGTTCTACGAGCAGTACTTC. Amino acids: CASSPNAGGFYEQYF. The chain employs TRBV27 and TRBJ2-7, with a possible D match to TRBD2 (5 bases). Trimming removed 5 bases from V and 3 bases from J, with 17 bases in between. CDR3 length: 15 amino acids. Germline V gene lookup returns CDR1 MNHEY and CDR2 SMNVEV (reference sequence).

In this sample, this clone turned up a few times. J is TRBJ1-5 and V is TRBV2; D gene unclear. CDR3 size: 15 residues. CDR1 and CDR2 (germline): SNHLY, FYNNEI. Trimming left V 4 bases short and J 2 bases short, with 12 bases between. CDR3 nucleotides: TGTGCCAGCAGTGCGGGCGGGATGGGCAATCAGCCCCAGCATTTT. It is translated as CASSAGGMGNQPQHF.

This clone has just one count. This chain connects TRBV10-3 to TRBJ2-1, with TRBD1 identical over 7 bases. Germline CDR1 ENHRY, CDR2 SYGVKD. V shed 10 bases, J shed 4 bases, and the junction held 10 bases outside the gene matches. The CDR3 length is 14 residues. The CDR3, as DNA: TGTGCCACCAAAGGGACAGCTAAGTACAATGAGCAGTTCTTC. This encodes CATKGTAKYNEQFF.

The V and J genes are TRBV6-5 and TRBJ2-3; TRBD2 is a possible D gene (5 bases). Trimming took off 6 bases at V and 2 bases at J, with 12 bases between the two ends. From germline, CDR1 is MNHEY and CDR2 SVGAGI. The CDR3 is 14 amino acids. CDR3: CASRGAANTDTQYF. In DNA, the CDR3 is TGTGCCAGCAGGGGAGCGGCTAACACAGATACGCAGTATTTT.

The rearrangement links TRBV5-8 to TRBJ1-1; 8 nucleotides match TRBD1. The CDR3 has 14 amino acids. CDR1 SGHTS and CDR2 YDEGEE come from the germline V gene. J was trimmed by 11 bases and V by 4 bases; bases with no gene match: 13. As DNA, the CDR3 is TGTGCCAGCAGCCTACCGGGACAGGTTTTCGATGCTTTCTTT. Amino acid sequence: CASSLPGQVFDAFF. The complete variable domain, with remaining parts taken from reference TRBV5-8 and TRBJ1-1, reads EAGVTQSPTHLIKTRGQQATLRCSPISGHTSVYWYQQALGLGLQFLLWYDEGEERNRGNFPPRFSGRQFPNYSSELNVNALELEDSALYLCASSLPGQVFDAFFGQGTRLTVV.

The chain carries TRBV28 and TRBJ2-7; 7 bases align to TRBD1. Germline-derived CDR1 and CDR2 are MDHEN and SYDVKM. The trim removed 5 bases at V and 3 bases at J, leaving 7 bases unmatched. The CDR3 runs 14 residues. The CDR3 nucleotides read TGTGCCAGCAGTCAACCGGGACAGAACTACGAGCAGTACTTC. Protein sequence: CASSQPGQNYEQYF.

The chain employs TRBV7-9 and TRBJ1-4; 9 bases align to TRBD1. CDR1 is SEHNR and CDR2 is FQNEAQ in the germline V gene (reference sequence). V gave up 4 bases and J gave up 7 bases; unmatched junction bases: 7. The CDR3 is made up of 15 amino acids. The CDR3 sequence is CASSSQRQGGEKLFF. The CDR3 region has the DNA TGTGCCAGCAGCTCACAAAGACAGGGGGGTGAAAAACTGTTTTTT.

CDR3 nucleotide sequence: TGTGCCAGCAGTTTGACAGGGGGCCCTAACTATGGCTACACCTTC. It yields the protein CASSLTGGPNYGYTF. The chain recombines TRBV27 with TRBJ1-2; 10 nucleotides agree with TRBD1. Per germline, CDR1 MNHEY and CDR2 SMNVEV (reference sequence). Trimming took 3 bases from V and 0 from J; bases not matched to a gene: 1. The CDR3 covers 15 residues.

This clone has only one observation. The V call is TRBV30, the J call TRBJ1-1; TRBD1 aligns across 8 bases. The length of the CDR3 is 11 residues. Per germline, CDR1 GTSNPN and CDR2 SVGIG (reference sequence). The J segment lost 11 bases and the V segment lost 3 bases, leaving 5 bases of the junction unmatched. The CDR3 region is CAWSTGGLAFF. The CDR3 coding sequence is TGTGCCTGGAGCACAGGGGGGTTGGCTTTCTTT.

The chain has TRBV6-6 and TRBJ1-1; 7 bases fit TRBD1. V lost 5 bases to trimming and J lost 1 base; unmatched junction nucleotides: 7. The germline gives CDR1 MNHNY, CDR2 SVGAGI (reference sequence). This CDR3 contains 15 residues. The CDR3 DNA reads TGTGCCAGCAGTCAAAGACAGGGCCAGAACACTGAAGCTTTCTTT. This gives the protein CASSQRQGQNTEAFF.

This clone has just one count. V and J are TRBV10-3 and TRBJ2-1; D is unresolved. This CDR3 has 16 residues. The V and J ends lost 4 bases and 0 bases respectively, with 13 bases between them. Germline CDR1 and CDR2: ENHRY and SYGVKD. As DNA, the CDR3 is TGTGCCATCAGTGGTACAGATGGAAGCTCCTACAATGAGCAGTTCTTC. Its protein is CAISGTDGSSYNEQFF.

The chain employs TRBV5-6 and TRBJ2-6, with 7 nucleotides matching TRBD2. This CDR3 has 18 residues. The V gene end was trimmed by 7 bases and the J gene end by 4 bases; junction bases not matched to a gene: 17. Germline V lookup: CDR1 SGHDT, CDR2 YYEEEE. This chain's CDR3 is CASARLNHPGGGANVLTF. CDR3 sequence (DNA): TGTGCCAGCGCCCGATTAAACCACCCGGGGGGAGGGGCCAACGTCCTGACTTTC.

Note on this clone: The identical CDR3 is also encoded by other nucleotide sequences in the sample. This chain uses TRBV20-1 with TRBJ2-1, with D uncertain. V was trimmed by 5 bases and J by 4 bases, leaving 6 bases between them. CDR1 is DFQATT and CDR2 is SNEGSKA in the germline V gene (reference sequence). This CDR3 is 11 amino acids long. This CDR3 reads CSALSYNEQFF. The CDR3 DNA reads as TGCAGTGCTCTGAGTTACAATGAGCAGTTCTTC.

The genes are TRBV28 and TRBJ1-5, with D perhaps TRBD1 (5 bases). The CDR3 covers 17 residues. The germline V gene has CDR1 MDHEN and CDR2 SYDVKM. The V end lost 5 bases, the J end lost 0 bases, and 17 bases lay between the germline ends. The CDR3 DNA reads TGTGCCAGCAGTCCCTGGTTAGGGGATGATAGCAATCAGCCCCAGCATTTT. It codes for CASSPWLGDDSNQPQHF.

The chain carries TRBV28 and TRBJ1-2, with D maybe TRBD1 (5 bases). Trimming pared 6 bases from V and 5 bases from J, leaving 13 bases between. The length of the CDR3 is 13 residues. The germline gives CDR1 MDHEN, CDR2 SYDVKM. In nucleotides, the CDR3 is TGTGCCAGCAGCCGGGGGAGTAGTTATGGCTACACCTTC. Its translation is CASSRGSSYGYTF.

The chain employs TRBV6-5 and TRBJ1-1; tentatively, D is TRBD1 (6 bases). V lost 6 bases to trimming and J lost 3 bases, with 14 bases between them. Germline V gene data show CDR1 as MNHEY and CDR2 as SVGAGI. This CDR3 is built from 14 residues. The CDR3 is CASSPQGRHTEAFF. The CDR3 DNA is TGTGCCAGCAGCCCACAGGGTCGGCACACTGAAGCTTTCTTT.

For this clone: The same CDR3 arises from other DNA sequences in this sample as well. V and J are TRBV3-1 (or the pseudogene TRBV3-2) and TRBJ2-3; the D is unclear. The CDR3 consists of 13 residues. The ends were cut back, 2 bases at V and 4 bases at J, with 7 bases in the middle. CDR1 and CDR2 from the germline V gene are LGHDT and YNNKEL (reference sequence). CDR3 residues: CASSQSLADTQYF. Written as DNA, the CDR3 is TGTGCCAGCAGCCAAAGTCTAGCAGATACGCAGTATTTT.

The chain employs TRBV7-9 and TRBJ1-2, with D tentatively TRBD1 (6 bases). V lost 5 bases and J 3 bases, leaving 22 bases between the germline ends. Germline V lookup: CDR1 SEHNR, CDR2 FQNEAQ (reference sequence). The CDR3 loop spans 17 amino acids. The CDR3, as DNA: TGTGCCAGCAGCCCACAACAGGGCTGGGGGTGGGACTATGGCTACACCTTC. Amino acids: CASSPQQGWGWDYGYTF.

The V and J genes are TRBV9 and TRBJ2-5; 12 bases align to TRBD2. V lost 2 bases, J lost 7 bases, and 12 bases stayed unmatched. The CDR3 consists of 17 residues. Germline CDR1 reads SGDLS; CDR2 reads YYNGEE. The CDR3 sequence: CASSVGNLAGGPGTQYF. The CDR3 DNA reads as TGTGCCAGCAGCGTCGGGAACCTAGCGGGGGGGCCGGGGACCCAGTACTTC.

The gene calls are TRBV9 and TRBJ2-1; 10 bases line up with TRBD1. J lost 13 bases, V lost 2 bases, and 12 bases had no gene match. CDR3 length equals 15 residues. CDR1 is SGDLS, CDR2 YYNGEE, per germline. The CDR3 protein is CASSVTGTGVSSQFF. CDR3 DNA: TGTGCCAGCAGCGTGACCGGGACAGGGGTTTCATCTCAGTTCTTC. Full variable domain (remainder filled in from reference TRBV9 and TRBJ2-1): DSGVTQTPKHLITATGQRVTLRCSPRSGDLSVYWYQQSLDQGLQFLIQYYNGEERAKGNILERFSAQQFPDLHSELNLSSLELGDSALYFCASSVTGTGVSSQFFGPGTRLTVL.

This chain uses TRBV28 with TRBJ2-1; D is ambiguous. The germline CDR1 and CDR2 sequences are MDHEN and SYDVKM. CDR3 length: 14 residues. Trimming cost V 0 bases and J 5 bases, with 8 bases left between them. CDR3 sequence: CASSLWSPDNEQFF. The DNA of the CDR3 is TGTGCCAGCAGTTTATGGTCCCCCGACAATGAGCAGTTCTTC. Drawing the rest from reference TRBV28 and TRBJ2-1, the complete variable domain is DVKVTQSSRYLVKRTGEKVFLECVQDMDHENMFWYRQDPGLGLRLIYFSYDVKMKEKGDIPEGYSVSREKKERFSLILESASTNQTSMYLCASSLWSPDNEQFFGPGTRLTVL.

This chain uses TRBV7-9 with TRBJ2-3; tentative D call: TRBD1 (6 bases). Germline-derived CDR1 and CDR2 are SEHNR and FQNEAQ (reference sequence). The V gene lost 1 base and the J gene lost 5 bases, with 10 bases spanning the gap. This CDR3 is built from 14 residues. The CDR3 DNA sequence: TGTGCCAGCAGCTTAGGGGGGCTGGTAGATACGCAGTATTTT. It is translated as CASSLGGLVDTQYF.

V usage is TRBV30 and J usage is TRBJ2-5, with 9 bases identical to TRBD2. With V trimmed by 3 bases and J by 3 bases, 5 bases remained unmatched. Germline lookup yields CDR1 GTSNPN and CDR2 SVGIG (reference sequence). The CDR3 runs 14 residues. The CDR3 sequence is CAWRISGRKETQYF. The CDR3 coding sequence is TGTGCCTGGAGGATTAGCGGGAGAAAAGAGACCCAGTACTTC.

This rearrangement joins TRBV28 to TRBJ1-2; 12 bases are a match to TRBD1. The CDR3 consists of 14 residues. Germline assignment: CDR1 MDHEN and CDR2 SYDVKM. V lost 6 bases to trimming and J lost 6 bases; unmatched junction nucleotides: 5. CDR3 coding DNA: TGTGCCAGCAGGGGGACAGGGGGCGTAGATGGCTACACCTTC. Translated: CASRGTGGVDGYTF.

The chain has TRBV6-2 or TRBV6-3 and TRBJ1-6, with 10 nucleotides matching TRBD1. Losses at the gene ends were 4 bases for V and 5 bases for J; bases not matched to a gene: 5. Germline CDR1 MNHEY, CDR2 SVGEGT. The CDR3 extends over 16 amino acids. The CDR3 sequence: CASSSRTGGNNSPLHF. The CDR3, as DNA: TGTGCCAGCAGTTCCCGGACAGGGGGGAATAATTCACCCCTCCACTTT.

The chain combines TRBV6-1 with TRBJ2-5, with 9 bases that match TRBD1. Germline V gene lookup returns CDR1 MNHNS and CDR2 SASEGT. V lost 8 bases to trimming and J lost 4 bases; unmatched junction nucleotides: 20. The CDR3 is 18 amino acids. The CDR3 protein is CASRGLTGGVTLRETQYF. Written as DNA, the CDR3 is TGTGCCAGCCGTGGGCTGACAGGGGGAGTTACATTAAGAGAGACCCAGTACTTC.

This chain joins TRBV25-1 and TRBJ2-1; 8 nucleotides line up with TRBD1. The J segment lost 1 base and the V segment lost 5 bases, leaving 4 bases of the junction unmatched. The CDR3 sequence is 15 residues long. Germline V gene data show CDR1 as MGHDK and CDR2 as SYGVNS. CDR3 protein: CASSKGQASYNEQFF. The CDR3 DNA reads TGTGCCAGCAGTAAGGGACAGGCATCCTACAATGAGCAGTTCTTC.

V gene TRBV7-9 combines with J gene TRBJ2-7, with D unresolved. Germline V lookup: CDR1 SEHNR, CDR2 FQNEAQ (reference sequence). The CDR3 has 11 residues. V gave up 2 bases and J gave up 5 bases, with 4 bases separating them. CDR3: CASSLTNEQYF. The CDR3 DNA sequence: TGTGCCAGCAGCTTAACTAACGAGCAGTACTTC.

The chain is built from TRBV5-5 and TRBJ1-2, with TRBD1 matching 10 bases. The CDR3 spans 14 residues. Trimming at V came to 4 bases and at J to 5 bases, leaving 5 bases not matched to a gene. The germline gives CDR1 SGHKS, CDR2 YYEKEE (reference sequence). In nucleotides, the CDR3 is TGTGCCAGCAGCGTCCGGGACAGGGGTTATGGCTACACCTTC. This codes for CASSVRDRGYGYTF.

Here the CDR3 reads CSASYPGRQGEAFF. CDR3 sequence (DNA): TGCAGTGCTAGTTACCCGGGAAGACAGGGCGAGGCTTTCTTT. The chain combines TRBV20-1 with TRBJ1-1, with TRBD1 matching 7 bases. With 3 bases clipped from V and 11 bases from J, the junction kept 15 bases outside the gene matches. There are 14 residues in the CDR3. Germline V gene lookup returns CDR1 DFQATT and CDR2 SNEGSKA (reference sequence).